What follows is one T cell receptor beta chain and its context. What it binds is not known. The data belong to a study of Ad26.COV2.S vaccination and SARS-CoV-2 variants. Whole-study findings and limits: Reported findings describe substantial breadth in spike-specific CD8+ and CD4+ T cell responses following vaccination.

TCRdb's copy holds only in-frame clones and misses some; the assay was immunoSEQ multiplex PCR. The repertoire consists of 200,000 to 300,000 clones, with 70% to 90% occurring once and the leading ten covering about 10%. Treatment: roughly 20 received Ad26.COV2.S at low or high dose, single or two shots; 5 received placebo; per-sample allocation not given. Vaccine and placebo recipients were sampled on day 63 after the first injection. The donor was a Boston adult aged 18-55 years. The vaccine antigen was prefusion-stabilized Wuhan SARS-CoV-2 spike. The sequencing here drew on peripheral blood, taken in a trial of Ad26.COV2.S vaccine versus placebo. The sequence derives from a person between 18 and 65 years old who received the Ad26.COV2.S COVID-19 vaccine or a placebo.

The CDR3 DNA reads TGTGCCAGCAGCTTAGGGGACAGGGGTGAGGAAAAACTGTTTTTT. This gives the protein CASSLGDRGEEKLFF. The V call is TRBV7-8, the J call TRBJ1-4, with 10 bases matching TRBD1. This CDR3 region has 15 residues. Germline CDR1 is SGHVS and CDR2 is FQNEAQ. V gave up 1 base and J gave up 8 bases; unmatched junction bases: 4.